This passage covers 27 T cell receptor beta chains from one sample sequenced in a study of PD-1 blockade in mismatch repair-deficient tumors. The table came from immunoSEQ multiplex PCR; TCRdb's copy has only in-frame clones and leaves some out. The table records 8,500 to 10,000 clones, roughly 87% of them present only once. These receptors' targets are unknown. Time point in this sample: roughly eleven-day in vitro stimulation with candidate mutation-associated neoantigen peptide 1. The source was cells cultured in vitro, collected from a patient treated with pembrolizumab. The source is an adult with mismatch repair-deficient cancer.

This CDR3 reads CAWSAWDRETEAFF. CDR3 bases: TGTGCCTGGAGTGCCTGGGACAGGGAAACTGAAGCTTTCTTT. The J gene is TRBJ1-1, the V gene TRBV30; 9 nucleotides match TRBD1. The CDR3 has 14 amino acids. Germline CDR1 reads GTSNPN; CDR2 reads SVGIG (reference sequence). The ends lost 1 base at V and 5 bases at J; junction bases unmatched: 5.

This chain uses TRBV9 with TRBJ1-1, with 9 bases fitting TRBD1. V was clipped by 0 bases and J by 12 bases; unmatched bases: 9. Germline CDR1 is SGDLS and CDR2 is YYNGEE. There are 14 residues in the CDR3. The CDR3 reads CASSVDRVDRGTFF. The DNA of the CDR3 is TGTGCCAGCAGCGTAGATCGTGTGGACAGGGGAACTTTCTTT.

This clone was found once. This rearrangement joins TRBV11-2 to TRBJ2-7, with 7 bases matching TRBD1. J gave up 2 bases and V 1 base, and 5 bases lay outside the gene matches. The CDR3 spans 15 residues. Germline V CDR1 and CDR2: SGHAT, FQNNGV. The CDR3 is CASSLAPGQAYEQYF. CDR3 bases: TGTGCCAGCAGCTTAGCCCCTGGACAGGCCTACGAGCAGTACTTC.

The chain joins TRBV10-2 to TRBJ2-7; D gene unclear. The germline V gene has CDR1 WSHSY and CDR2 SAAADI. The CDR3 is made up of 15 amino acids. V was pared by 9 bases and J by 3 bases, with 21 bases between. CDR3 amino acids: CASVGFADPYYEQYF. The CDR3 bases are TGCGCCAGTGTGGGGTTTGCGGATCCTTACTACGAGCAGTACTTC.

The CDR3 DNA sequence: TGTGCCAGCAGCCGCGGTGGGACTGAAGCTTTCTTT. Its translation is CASSRGGTEAFF. The rearrangement joins TRBV9 to TRBJ1-1; D remains ambiguous. The CDR3 totals 12 residues. V was clipped by 4 bases and J by 5 bases, with 9 bases between them. In germline, CDR1 is SGDLS, CDR2 YYNGEE. Using reference TRBV9 and TRBJ1-1 for the parts outside the CDR3, the full variable domain is DSGVTQTPKHLITATGQRVTLRCSPRSGDLSVYWYQQSLDQGLQFLIQYYNGEERAKGNILERFSAQQFPDLHSELNLSSLELGDSALYFCASSRGGTEAFFGQGTRLTVV.

The gene calls are TRBV30 and TRBJ2-5, with TRBD2 as a possible D gene (6 bases). Germline lookup yields CDR1 GTSNPN and CDR2 SVGIG (reference sequence). There are 14 residues in the CDR3. V lost 1 base to trimming and J lost 5 bases, with 14 bases between them. For the CDR3, the DNA is TGTGCCTGGAGTGACAGGAGGGCCGGGGAGACCCAGTACTTC. Its translation is CAWSDRRAGETQYF.

The V and J genes are TRBV10-3 and TRBJ2-1, with TRBD1 matching over 9 bases. This CDR3 is built from 17 residues. Germline CDR1 reads ENHRY; CDR2 reads SYGVKD. With 0 bases clipped from V and 0 bases from J, the junction kept 3 bases outside the gene matches. CDR3 sequence reads: CAISESGTGSSYNEQFF. The CDR3 DNA sequence: TGTGCCATCAGTGAGTCCGGGACAGGGAGCTCCTACAATGAGCAGTTCTTC.

The chain combines TRBV2 with TRBJ2-3; D is perhaps TRBD1 or TRBD2 (6 bases each). The CDR3 has 16 amino acids. With 3 bases removed from V and 4 bases from J, the gap between germline ends came to 17 bases. Germline lookup yields CDR1 SNHLY and CDR2 FYNNEI. Written as DNA, the CDR3 is TGTGCCAGCAGTGACATAGGGGGTGGAGGGGCAGATACGCAGTATTTT. Translation: CASSDIGGGGADTQYF.

V gene TRBV6-4 combines with J gene TRBJ2-1, with a tentative D call TRBD1 (6 bases). Trimming cost V 5 bases and J 0 bases, with 14 bases left between them. The CDR3 covers 16 residues. Germline V gene data show CDR1 as MRHNA and CDR2 as SNTAGT. CDR3 residues: CASSLLGGSSYNEQFF. For the CDR3, the DNA is TGTGCCAGCAGTCTACTAGGGGGAAGCTCCTACAATGAGCAGTTCTTC.

This chain uses TRBV27 with TRBJ2-3, with no clear D. Trimming removed 7 bases at V and 2 bases at J, with 13 bases between. The CDR3 totals 14 residues. In germline, CDR1 is MNHEY, CDR2 SMNVEV (reference sequence). The CDR3 nucleotides read TGTGCCAGCATTATCGGTGGTCACACAGATACGCAGTATTTT. This translates into CASIIGGHTDTQYF.

The chain employs TRBV6-1 and TRBJ2-1, with D unresolved. This CDR3 contains 11 residues. Germline V lookup: CDR1 MNHNS, CDR2 SASEGT. Trimming pared 6 bases from V and 9 bases from J, leaving 9 bases between. CDR3 sequence (DNA): TGTGCCAGCAGCAAATCTCCTGAGCAGTTCTTC. Encoded protein: CASSKSPEQFF.

CDR3 DNA: TGTGCCAGCAGTGAAACGAGGGAGTATAACTATGGCTACACCTTC. As protein: CASSETREYNYGYTF. The V gene is TRBV2, the J gene TRBJ1-2, with D unclear. CDR1 and CDR2 (germline): SNHLY, FYNNEI. This CDR3 has 15 amino acids. V lost 2 bases and J 1 base, leaving 11 bases between the germline ends.

V usage is TRBV4-1 and J usage is TRBJ1-1; D gene unclear. Trimming stripped 1 base from V and 7 bases from J, with 22 bases between. Germline V gene sequence: CDR1 MGHRA, CDR2 YSYEKL. CDR3 length: 17 amino acids. This CDR3 reads CASSQVAGLGVRYEAFF. In DNA form, the CDR3 reads TGCGCCAGCAGCCAAGTGGCCGGGCTCGGGGTTAGGTATGAAGCTTTCTTT.

Here the CDR3 reads CASSPRTSGTSYEQYF. CDR3 DNA sequence: TGTGCCAGCAGCCCGAGGACTAGCGGGACATCCTACGAGCAGTACTTC. J is TRBJ2-7 and V is TRBV7-8; 12 nucleotides agree with TRBD2. In germline, CDR1 is SGHVS, CDR2 FQNEAQ. The CDR3 extends over 16 amino acids. Trimming at V came to 5 bases and at J to 1 base, leaving 6 bases not matched to a gene.

V gene TRBV14 combines with J gene TRBJ2-7, with 13 bases that match TRBD2. CDR3 length: 14 amino acids. Germline V CDR1 and CDR2: SGHDN, FVKESK. V shed 6 bases, J shed 3 bases, and the junction held 2 bases outside the gene matches. CDR3 sequence reads: CASRRTSGSYEQYF. The CDR3, as DNA: TGTGCCAGCAGGCGGACTAGCGGGAGCTACGAGCAGTACTTC.

V and J are TRBV7-8 and TRBJ2-1; 8 nucleotides line up with TRBD2. Germline V gene sequence: CDR1 SGHVS, CDR2 FQNEAQ. The V segment lost 7 bases and the J segment 7 bases; nucleotides outside the gene matches: 12. The CDR3 consists of 15 residues. The CDR3 region has the DNA TGTGCCAGCATCCGAAAGCGGGAGTCTGGAAATGAGCAGTTCTTC. Protein product: CASIRKRESGNEQFF.

CDR3 in amino acids: CASSYGLAGVGEQYF. CDR3 nucleotides: TGTGCCAGCAGTTACGGGTTAGCGGGAGTGGGGGAGCAGTACTTC. The V call is TRBV6-6, the J call TRBJ2-7, with TRBD2 matching 9 bases. The CDR3 is 15 residues long. Germline assignment: CDR1 MNHNY and CDR2 SVGAGI (reference sequence). V shed 2 bases and J 7 bases; nucleotides not matched to a gene: 9.

The chain links TRBV29-1 to TRBJ2-1; 8 bases match TRBD2. Germline CDR1 and CDR2: SQVTM and ANQGSEA. The CDR3 contains 16 residues. Losses at the gene ends were 6 bases for V and 0 bases for J; bases not matched to a gene: 10. The CDR3 reads CSVRSLSGSSYNEQFF. CDR3 bases: TGCAGCGTGAGGAGTTTGAGCGGGAGCTCCTACAATGAGCAGTTCTTC.

To note about this clone: The junction does not match germline at one end; this may be a read error. The V and J genes are TRBV7-8 and TRBJ1-2; D may be TRBD1 (6 bases). Germline V CDR1 and CDR2: SGHVS, FQNEAQ. This CDR3 comprises 14 residues. CDR3 coding DNA: TGTGCCAGCAGCTTAGCGCGGACAGCCCACTATTCCAACTTC. It yields the protein CASSLARTAHYSNF.

The V gene is TRBV18, the J gene TRBJ1-1; 7 nucleotides line up with TRBD1. The germline gives CDR1 KGHSH, CDR2 LQKENI. The CDR3 contains 13 residues. The trim removed 3 bases at V and 6 bases at J, leaving 4 bases unmatched. CDR3 protein: CASSPTGDAEAFF. DNA for the CDR3: TGTGCCAGCTCACCTACAGGGGACGCTGAAGCTTTCTTT.

The chain employs TRBV27 and TRBJ1-5; D remains unclear. From germline, CDR1 is MNHEY and CDR2 SMNVEV (reference sequence). Trimming took 6 bases from V and 0 from J, leaving 15 bases between them. The CDR3 is made up of 16 amino acids. In DNA, the CDR3 is TGTGCCAGCAGGGTGGAGTCAGGAGTTAGCAATCAGCCCCAGCATTTT. It codes for CASRVESGVSNQPQHF.

J is TRBJ2-7 and V is TRBV28, with TRBD1 as a possible D gene (6 bases). Between the trimmed V and J ends, which lost 5 bases and 2 bases, there was a span of 13 bases. This CDR3 region has 14 residues. Germline lookup yields CDR1 MDHEN and CDR2 SYDVKM. CDR3 in DNA: TGTGCCAGCAGTGTCAGGGGTAGGGCCTACGAGCAGTACTTC. This codes for CASSVRGRAYEQYF.

For the CDR3, the DNA is TGTGCCAGCAGTTACGAGGGAGGTCGCGGGGAGCTGTTTTTT. Translated, it gives CASSYEGGRGELFF. This chain links TRBV6-5 with TRBJ2-2, with D tentatively TRBD2 (6 bases). This CDR3 region has 14 residues. Germline CDR1 is MNHEY and CDR2 is SVGAGI. V was trimmed by 2 bases and J by 7 bases, leaving 11 bases between them.

This rearrangement joins TRBV7-2 to TRBJ2-2, with 8 nucleotides matching TRBD2. This CDR3 has 15 amino acids. Losses at the gene ends were 2 bases for V and 5 bases for J; bases not matched to a gene: 4. Germline V gene lookup returns CDR1 SGHTA and CDR2 FQGNSA. CDR3 sequence reads: CASSLMGLGTGELFF. CDR3 DNA: TGTGCCAGCAGCTTAATGGGACTAGGGACCGGGGAGCTGTTTTTT.

CDR3 in DNA: TGTGCCAGCAGCTTAGGAAGCCTGGCTGAGTCGAAAAAACTGTTTTTT. Translation: CASSLGSLAESKKLFF. The rearrangement uses TRBV7-9 and TRBJ1-4; D gene ambiguous. The V and J ends lost 1 base and 9 bases respectively, with 18 bases between them. CDR1 and CDR2 (germline): SEHNR, FQNEAQ (reference sequence). This CDR3 is built from 16 residues.

The chain recombines TRBV28 with TRBJ1-2, with TRBD1 identical over 7 bases. The CDR3 runs to 16 residues. V was pared by 2 bases and J by 8 bases, with 14 bases of the junction left unmatched. Germline CDR1 reads MDHEN; CDR2 reads SYDVKM. This chain's CDR3 is CASSLRQGLWKNGYTF. CDR3 DNA sequence: TGTGCCAGCAGTTTAAGACAGGGCCTATGGAAAAACGGCTACACCTTC.

This clone was seen more than once but under ten times. The chain links TRBV6-6 to TRBJ2-5, with D perhaps matching TRBD1 or TRBD2 (5 bases each). This CDR3 region has 16 residues. Germline V gene lookup returns CDR1 MNHNY and CDR2 SVGAGI (reference sequence). V shed 5 bases and J shed 6 bases, with 22 bases lying between them. The CDR3 loop is CASSRGGPSTLKTQYF. In DNA, the CDR3 is TGTGCCAGCAGTCGTGGGGGACCGTCGACCTTGAAGACCCAGTACTTC.